One and the same sample provided the 25 T cell receptor beta chains below, sequenced in a study of T cells expressing NK-cell markers. Reanalyzing the 5' RACE reads, TCRdb keeps one entry per CDR3 protein, without DNA. With approximately 170,000 distinct CDR3 sequences in the sample, the ten largest clones hold 20%. Sequencing was done on a sample of blood T cells: a sorted CD56 or NKG2C T cell subset, CD4+ or CD8+ T cells, or bulk PBMC T cells (not recorded which). The receptors here all came from a man aged 18-70 years in good health.

This chain joins TRBV6-1 and TRBJ1-1; the D gene TCRdb calls, TRBD1, cannot be checked with no DNA. The CDR3 sequence is 13 residues long. From germline, CDR1 is MNHNS and CDR2 SASEGT. CDR3 loop: CASSPGQGVEAFF.

This chain links TRBV27 with TRBJ1-1. The CDR3 is made up of 12 amino acids. The germline CDR1 and CDR2 sequences are MNHEY and SMNVEV (reference sequence). The CDR3 sequence: CASRRKNTEAFF.

This chain links TRBV20-1 with TRBJ2-5; the D gene TCRdb calls, TRBD1, cannot be checked with no DNA. Germline CDR1 and CDR2: DFQATT and SNEGSKA (reference sequence). CDR3 length: 17 amino acids. CDR3: CSAPGTGVPRTRKTQYF.

The chain uses TRBV5-6 and TRBJ2-7; the D call from TCRdb, TRBD2, cannot be confirmed without DNA. The CDR3 is 12 amino acids. Germline assignment: CDR1 SGHDT and CDR2 YYEEEE. Here the CDR3 reads CASSTSPLEQYF. The variable domain in full, completed from reference TRBV5-6 and TRBJ2-7, reads DAGVTQSPTHLIKTRGQQVTLRCSPKSGHDTVSWYQQALGQGPQFIFQYYEEEERQRGNFPDRFSGHQFPNYSSELNVNALLLGDSALYLCASSTSPLEQYFGPGTRLTVT.

This chain links TRBV5-1 with TRBJ2-1. Per germline, CDR1 SGHRS and CDR2 YFSETQ. The CDR3 has 15 amino acids. CDR3 sequence reads: CASSLGSLSYNEQFF. Based on the CDR3 plus reference TRBV5-1 and TRBJ2-1, the full variable domain is KAGVTQTPRYLIKTRGQQVTLSCSPISGHRSVSWYQQTPGQGLQFLFEYFSETQRNKGNFPGRFSGRQFSNSRSEMNVSTLELGDSALYLCASSLGSLSYNEQFFGPGTRLTVL.

This rearrangement joins TRBV4-1 to TRBJ2-1; TCRdb picks TRBD1, but there is no DNA to check that call. Germline V CDR1 and CDR2: MGHRA, YSYEKL. The CDR3 is 15 amino acids. CDR3 amino acids: CASSQDQTGDNEQFF.

CDR3 sequence reads: CASSTGTTYNEQFF. The chain recombines TRBV5-1 with TRBJ2-1. The CDR3 totals 14 residues. Looked up from germline, CDR1 is SGHRS and CDR2 is YFSETQ.

This chain connects TRBV24-1 to TRBJ1-2; no DNA is available, so the TRBD1 call from TCRdb remains unchecked. The CDR3 has 11 amino acids. Germline assignment: CDR1 KGHDR and CDR2 SFDVKD. CDR3 residues: CATQGSGGYTF.

The rearrangement uses TRBV5-1 and TRBJ2-7; the D gene TCRdb calls, TRBD1, cannot be checked with no DNA. Germline CDR1 reads SGHRS; CDR2 reads YFSETQ. The CDR3 extends over 16 amino acids. The CDR3 is CASSSLLTGGDGEQYF.

This chain uses TRBV28 with TRBJ1-1; TCRdb's D call, TRBD1, is unchecked because there is no DNA. CDR1 MDHEN and CDR2 SYDVKM come from the germline V gene. CDR3 length equals 15 residues. CDR3 region: CASSSVRGRITEAFF.

The V gene is TRBV25-1, the J gene TRBJ2-5. The CDR3 contains 13 residues. CDR1 is MGHDK and CDR2 is SYGVNS in the germline V gene. CDR3 protein: CASVKEIGETQYF.

The rearrangement uses TRBV18 and TRBJ2-6; with no DNA, the TCRdb D assignment of TRBD1 cannot be verified. Germline values: CDR1 KGHSH, CDR2 LQKENI. The CDR3 contains 19 residues. The chain's CDR3 is CASSPRGTSYPSGANVLTF.

The chain couples TRBV25-1 to TRBJ2-7. CDR3 length: 11 residues. Looked up from germline, CDR1 is MGHDK and CDR2 is SYGVNS. The chain's CDR3 is CASSPAYEQYF.

The rearrangement links TRBV15 to TRBJ2-5. CDR1 and CDR2 (germline): LNHNV, YYDKDF (reference sequence). The CDR3 is made up of 15 amino acids. This CDR3 is CATSRGARDQETQYF.

This sequence joins TRBV7-8 and TRBJ1-5. This CDR3 has 15 residues. Germline-derived CDR1 and CDR2 are SGHVS and FQNEAQ. The chain's CDR3 is CASSLEDKANQPQHF.

This rearrangement joins TRBV5-6 to TRBJ1-5; with no DNA, the TCRdb D assignment of TRBD1 cannot be verified. Germline CDR1 is SGHDT and CDR2 is YYEEEE. The CDR3 loop spans 16 amino acids. This chain's CDR3 is CASSSSDRGENQPQHF.

V and J are TRBV7-6 and TRBJ1-3. The CDR3 length is 14 residues. The germline gives CDR1 SGHVS, CDR2 FNYEAQ. CDR3 sequence reads: CASSQHYSGNTIYF.

This rearrangement joins TRBV28 to TRBJ2-7; TCRdb picks TRBD2, but there is no DNA to check that call. This CDR3 is built from 16 residues. Germline-derived CDR1 and CDR2 are MDHEN and SYDVKM. CDR3 amino acids: CASSLGGASGTYEQYF.

The chain employs TRBV7-8 and TRBJ1-1; TCRdb proposes TRBD1, but this gene call is untestable without DNA. CDR1 is SGHVS and CDR2 is FQNEAQ in the germline V gene. CDR3 length equals 16 residues. CDR3 residues: CASSLRGETLNTEAFF. Complete variable domain (other parts from reference TRBV7-8 and TRBJ1-1): GAGVSQSPRYKVAKRGQDVALRCDPISGHVSLFWYQQALGQGPEFLTYFQNEAQLDKSGLPSDRFFAERPEGSVSTLKIQRTQQEDSAVYLCASSLRGETLNTEAFFGQGTRLTVV.

This chain uses TRBV12-3 or TRBV12-4 with TRBJ2-6. CDR3 size: 15 residues. CDR3: CASSLTYAGANVLTF.

This chain links TRBV12-3 or TRBV12-4 with TRBJ2-3; TCRdb designates TRBD1, a call that cannot be tested without DNA. There are 13 residues in the CDR3. The CDR3 region is CASSTTGLDTQYF.

The V gene is TRBV7-6, the J gene TRBJ2-3. Looked up from germline, CDR1 is SGHVS and CDR2 is FNYEAQ. This CDR3 comprises 15 residues. The CDR3 here is CASSFSASSTDTQYF.

The V and J genes are TRBV3-1 and TRBJ1-6; TCRdb's D call, TRBD1, is unchecked because there is no DNA. The CDR3 totals 15 residues. Germline V lookup: CDR1 LGHDT, CDR2 YNNKEL (reference sequence). The CDR3 loop is CASSPGQGGNSPLHF.

The V call is TRBV28, the J call TRBJ2-7. The CDR3 sequence is 14 residues long. Germline values: CDR1 MDHEN, CDR2 SYDVKM. This chain's CDR3 is CASNPDRVVYEQYF.

The rearrangement links TRBV9 to TRBJ1-4. The CDR3 runs 15 residues. CDR1 is SGDLS and CDR2 is YYNGEE in the germline V gene. CDR3 in amino acids: CASSVRGSANEKLFF.